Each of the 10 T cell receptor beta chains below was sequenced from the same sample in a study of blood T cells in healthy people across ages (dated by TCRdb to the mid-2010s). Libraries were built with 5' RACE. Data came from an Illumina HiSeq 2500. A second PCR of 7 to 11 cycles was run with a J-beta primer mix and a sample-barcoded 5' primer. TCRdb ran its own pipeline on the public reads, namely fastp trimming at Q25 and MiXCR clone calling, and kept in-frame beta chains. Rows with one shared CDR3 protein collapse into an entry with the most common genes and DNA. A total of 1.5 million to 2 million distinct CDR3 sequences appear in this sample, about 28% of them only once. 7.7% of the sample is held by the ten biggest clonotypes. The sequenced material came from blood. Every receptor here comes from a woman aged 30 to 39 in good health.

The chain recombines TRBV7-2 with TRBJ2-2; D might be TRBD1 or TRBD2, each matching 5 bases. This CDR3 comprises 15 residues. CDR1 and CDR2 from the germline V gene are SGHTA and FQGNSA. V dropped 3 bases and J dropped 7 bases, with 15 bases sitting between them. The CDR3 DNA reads TGTGCCAGCAGCTTCCAGTGGGGGAATGGCGGGGAGCTGTTTTTT. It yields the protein CASSFQWGNGGELFF.

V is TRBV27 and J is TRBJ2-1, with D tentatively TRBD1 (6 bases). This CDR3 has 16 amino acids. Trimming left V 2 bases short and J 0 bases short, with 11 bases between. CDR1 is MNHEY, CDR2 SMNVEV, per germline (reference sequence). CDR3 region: CASSLRWTDSYNEQFF. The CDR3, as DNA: TGTGCCAGCAGTTTAAGGTGGACAGACTCCTACAATGAGCAGTTCTTC.

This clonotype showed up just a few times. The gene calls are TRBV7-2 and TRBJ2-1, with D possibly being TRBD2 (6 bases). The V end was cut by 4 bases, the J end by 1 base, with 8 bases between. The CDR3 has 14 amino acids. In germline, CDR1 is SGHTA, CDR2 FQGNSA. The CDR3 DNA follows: TGTGCCAGCAGCTGGGGGGAGTCCTACAATGAGCAGTTCTTC. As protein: CASSWGESYNEQFF.

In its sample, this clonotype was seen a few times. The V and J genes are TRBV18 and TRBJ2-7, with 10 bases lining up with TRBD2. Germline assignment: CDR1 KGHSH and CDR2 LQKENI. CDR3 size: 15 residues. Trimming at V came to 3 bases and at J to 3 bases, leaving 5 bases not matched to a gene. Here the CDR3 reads CASSPTSGDRYEQYF. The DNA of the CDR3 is TGTGCCAGCTCACCCACTAGCGGGGACCGCTACGAGCAGTACTTC.

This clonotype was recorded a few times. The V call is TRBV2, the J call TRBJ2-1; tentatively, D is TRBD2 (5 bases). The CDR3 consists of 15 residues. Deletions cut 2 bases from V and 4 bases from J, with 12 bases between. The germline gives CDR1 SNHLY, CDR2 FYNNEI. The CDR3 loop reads CASSEYGVGYNEQFF. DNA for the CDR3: TGTGCCAGCAGTGAATACGGGGTTGGGTACAATGAGCAGTTCTTC.

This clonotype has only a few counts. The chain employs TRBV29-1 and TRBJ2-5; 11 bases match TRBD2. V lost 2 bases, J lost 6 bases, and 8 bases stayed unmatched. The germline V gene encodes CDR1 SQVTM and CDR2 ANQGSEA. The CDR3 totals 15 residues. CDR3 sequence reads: CSVEPLAGGLKTQYF. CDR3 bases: TGCAGCGTTGAACCCTTAGCGGGGGGGTTGAAGACCCAGTACTTC.

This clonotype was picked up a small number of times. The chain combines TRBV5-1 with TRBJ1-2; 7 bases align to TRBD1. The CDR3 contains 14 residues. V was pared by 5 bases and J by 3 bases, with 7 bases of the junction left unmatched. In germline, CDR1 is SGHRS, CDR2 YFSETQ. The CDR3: CASRPITGDYGYTF. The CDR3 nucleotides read TGCGCCAGCAGGCCGATAACAGGGGACTATGGCTACACCTTC.

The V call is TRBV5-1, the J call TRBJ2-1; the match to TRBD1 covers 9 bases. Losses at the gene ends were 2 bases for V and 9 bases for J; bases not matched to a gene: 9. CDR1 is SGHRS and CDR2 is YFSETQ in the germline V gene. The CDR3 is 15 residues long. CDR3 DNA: TGCGCCAGCAGCTTAGACACCGGGACAGGGATTGAGCAGTTCTTC. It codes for CASSLDTGTGIEQFF.

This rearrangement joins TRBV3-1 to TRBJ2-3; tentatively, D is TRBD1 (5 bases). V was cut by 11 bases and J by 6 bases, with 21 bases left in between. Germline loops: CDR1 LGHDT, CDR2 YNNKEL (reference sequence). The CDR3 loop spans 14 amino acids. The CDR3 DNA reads TGTGCCTGTGCTACAGGACCCGATAGGGATACGCAGTATTTT. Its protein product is CACATGPDRDTQYF.

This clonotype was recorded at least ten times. Here the CDR3 reads CSVEDPGGNYQETQYF. DNA for the CDR3: TGCAGCGTTGAAGATCCAGGAGGGAATTACCAAGAGACCCAGTACTTC. The rearrangement links TRBV29-1 to TRBJ2-5; perhaps TRBD2 as D (6 bases). Germline assignment: CDR1 SQVTM and CDR2 ANQGSEA. The CDR3 totals 16 residues. Between the trimmed V and J ends, which lost 0 bases and 0 bases, there was a span of 14 bases.